This T cell receptor beta chain derives from a study of T cell repertoires in cytomegalovirus infection. Study-wide background: From public TCR beta signatures came an indication of both CMV infection and matching HLA type. General observations from the study: Using cumulative public TCR beta family frequency, the authors identified those who carried CMV together with the relevant HLA. HLA-C-restricted, CMV-specific TCR beta clonotypes were dominant ex vivo.

Deletions cut 3 bases from V and 5 bases from J, with 10 bases between. Germline values: CDR1 LGHNA, CDR2 YSLEER. The CDR3 totals 13 residues. A single record per CDR3 protein comes from TCRdb applying MiXCR to the reads. The data contain about 180,000 distinct CDR3 sequences, roughly a sixth of them singletons. Worth noting for this clonotype: Its target is not known.

This sequence originates from a human donor in good health (CMV status not recorded). Some clones in this sample may be carry-over from other donors' samples. The sequenced material came from CD8+ T cells from PBMCs. The rearrangement links TRBV4-3 to TRBJ1-1; TRBD1 is a possible D gene (6 bases). In DNA, the CDR3 is TGCGCCAGCAGCCAGGACAGTTTGACTGAAGCTTTCTTT. This encodes CASSQDSLTEAFF.